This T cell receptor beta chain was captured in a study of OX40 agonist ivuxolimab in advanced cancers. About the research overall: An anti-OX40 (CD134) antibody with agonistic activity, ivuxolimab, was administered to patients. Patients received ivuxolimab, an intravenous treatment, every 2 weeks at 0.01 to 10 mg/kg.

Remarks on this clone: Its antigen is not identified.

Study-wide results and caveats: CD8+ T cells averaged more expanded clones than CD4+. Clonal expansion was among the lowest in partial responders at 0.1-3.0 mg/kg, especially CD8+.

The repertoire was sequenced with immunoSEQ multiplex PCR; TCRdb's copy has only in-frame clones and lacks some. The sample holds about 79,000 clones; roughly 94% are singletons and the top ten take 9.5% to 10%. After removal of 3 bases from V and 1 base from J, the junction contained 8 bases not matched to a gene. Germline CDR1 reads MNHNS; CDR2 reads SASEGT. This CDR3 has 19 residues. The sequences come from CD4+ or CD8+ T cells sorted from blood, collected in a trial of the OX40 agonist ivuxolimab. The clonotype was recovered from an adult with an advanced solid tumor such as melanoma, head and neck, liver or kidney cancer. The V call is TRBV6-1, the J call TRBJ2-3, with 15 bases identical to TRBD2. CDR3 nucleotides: TGTGCCAGCAGTGATGGGACTAGCGGGAGGTTCCTGGGCACAGATACGCAGTATTTT. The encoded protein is CASSDGTSGRFLGTDTQYF.